These T cell receptor beta chains were read from a single sample in a study of blood T cells in healthy people across ages. TCRdb processed the 5' RACE reads anew with MiXCR; each CDR3 protein has one entry. The sample holds 1 million or so distinct CDR3 sequences; more than 35% are singletons and the top ten take approximately 17%. The sample was blood. All receptors come from a woman aged 60-75 years in good health. Each CDR3 is given with its conserved first and last residue. D genes are given only for firm matches. Size values are once, few and many counts, or a class for expanded clones, and some rows have none.

J: TRBJ2-5
V: TRBV6-2/TRBV6-3
size: NA
D: NA
CDR3: CASSYEGFSTEETQYF
DNA: TGTGCCAGCAGTTACGAGGGCTTTTCGACAGAAGAGACCCAGTACTTC

J: TRBJ1-6
V: TRBV5-1
size: NA
D: TRBD1
CDR3: CASSWTGENNSPLHF
DNA: TGCGCCAGCAGCTGGACAGGGGAAAATAATTCACCCCTCCACTTT

J: TRBJ2-1
V: TRBV3-1
size: NA
D: NA
CDR3: CASSQSAGGTTTNEQFF
DNA: TGTGCCAGCAGCCAATCAGCGGGCGGGACGACAACCAATGAGCAGTTCTTC

J: TRBJ1-1
V: TRBV9
size: NA
D: NA
CDR3: CASSDGWGTEAFF
DNA: TGTGCCAGCAGCGACGGGTGGGGCACTGAAGCTTTCTTT

J: TRBJ2-7
V: TRBV25-1
size: NA
D: NA
CDR3: CASLGDGPPKQYF
DNA: TGTGCCAGCCTAGGGGATGGGCCTCCTAAGCAGTACTTC

J: TRBJ1-2
V: TRBV7-2
size: once
D: NA
CDR3: CASSTSSGLITGYTF
DNA: TGTGCCAGCAGCACCAGTTCGGGACTTATTACTGGCTACACCTTC

J: TRBJ2-7
V: TRBV7-2
size: few
D: NA
CDR3: CASSSSGVGYEQYF
DNA: TGTGCCAGCAGCTCCTCGGGGGTAGGGTACGAGCAGTACTTC

J: TRBJ1-6
V: TRBV7-2
size: once
D: NA
CDR3: CASSRNPQGRNSPLHF
DNA: TGTGCCAGCAGCCGGAATCCTCAGGGGCGCAATTCACCCCTCCACTTT

J: TRBJ2-5
V: TRBV2
size: NA
D: TRBD2
CDR3: CASSGLAGGVRKTQYF
DNA: TGTGCCAGCAGTGGCCTAGCGGGAGGCGTCAGGAAGACCCAGTACTTC

J: TRBJ2-1
V: TRBV11-2
size: NA
D: TRBD2
CDR3: CASSSGLAGRGNEQFF
DNA: TGTGCCAGCAGCTCCGGACTAGCGGGACGGGGCAATGAGCAGTTCTTC

J: TRBJ2-7
V: TRBV5-1
size: few
D: NA
CDR3: CASSLNQNEQYF
DNA: TGCGCCAGCAGCTTGAATCAAAACGAGCAGTACTTC

J: TRBJ2-7
V: TRBV29-1
size: once
D: TRBD1
CDR3: CSVAGTASYNEQYF
DNA: TGCAGCGTTGCCGGGACAGCTTCCTACAATGAGCAGTACTTC

J: TRBJ2-1
V: TRBV7-9
size: NA
D: NA
CDR3: CASSLAMAFNEQFF
DNA: TGTGCCAGCAGCTTAGCGATGGCCTTCAATGAGCAGTTCTTC

J: TRBJ2-5
V: TRBV10-3
size: NA
D: NA
CDR3: CAISEEGGLVRREQYF
DNA: TGTGCCATCAGTGAGGAGGGGGGGCTCGTCCGTCGGGAGCAGTACTTC

J: TRBJ2-7
V: TRBV20-1
size: medium-sized
D: NA
CDR3: CSARAGFGMKEQYF
DNA: TGCAGTGCTAGAGCTGGGTTCGGGATGAAAGAGCAGTACTTC

J: TRBJ2-1
V: TRBV12-3/TRBV12-4
size: NA
D: NA
CDR3: CASIIGHQIGEQFF
DNA: TGTGCCAGCATCATCGGTCACCAAATAGGTGAGCAGTTCTTC

J: TRBJ1-1
V: TRBV5-1
size: few
D: NA
CDR3: CASSYTRGTEAFF
DNA: TGCGCCAGCAGCTATACGAGGGGCACTGAAGCTTTCTTT

J: TRBJ2-5
V: TRBV15
size: NA
D: NA
CDR3: CATSRDQGGPETQYF
DNA: TGTGCCACCAGCAGAGATCAGGGGGGCCCAGAGACCCAGTACTTC